The sequence of this T cell receptor beta chain was determined in a study of T cells in localized non-small cell lung cancer. Study-wide results and limits: There was higher T cell clonality in uninvolved adjacent lung than in tumor, and it was highest there.

This clone was detected only a few times. What it binds is unknown. The germline V gene has CDR1 MDHEN and CDR2 SYDVKM. V was pared by 4 bases and J by 4 bases, with 13 bases between. The CDR3 has 14 amino acids. Here immunoSEQ multiplex PCR was the method, and the copy in TCRdb shows in-frame clones only, minus some. Found here are about 43,000 clones, about 91% of them singletons; the top ten hold about 10%. Sequencing was performed on PBMCs, taken before any cancer treatment. The sequence was collected from a woman aged 40-75 years with stage II lung adenocarcinoma. The V gene is TRBV28, the J gene TRBJ1-1; D unclear. The CDR3 coding sequence is TGTGCCAGCAGTTCCCCTGGGGAGGGCACTGAAGCTTTCTTT. Translation: CASSSPGEGTEAFF.